This T cell receptor (beta chain) is from a study of blood T cells in healthy people across ages. Study-level results: Underestimates were what the diversity estimates from one million T cells were considered to be. Lack of knowledge of donor CMV status possibly confounded expanded clonotype changes.

Points on this clonotype: As yet, its antigen is unknown.

Unmatched junction bases numbered 8, after V lost 0 bases and J lost 3 bases. Germline CDR1 reads SGHRS; CDR2 reads YFSETQ. The CDR3 consists of 17 residues. Together with a sample-barcoded 5' primer, a J-beta primer mix was included in a second PCR lasting about 6 to 11 cycles. Every cDNA molecule carried a tag from a template-switch adaptor bearing 12 random nucleotides. MiXCR, run by TCRdb on the 5' RACE reads, gives a single entry per CDR3 protein. The sample includes hundreds of thousands of distinct CDR3 sequences, roughly 50% of them seen just once. Source material: blood. The clonotype was recovered from an older man in good health. The rearrangement uses TRBV5-1 and TRBJ1-4; 7 bases agree with TRBD1. Written as DNA, the CDR3 is TGCGCCAGCAGCTTGGGAGACAGGGTCCAGGCTAATGAAAAACTGTTTTTT. Translated, it gives CASSLGDRVQANEKLFF. The full variable domain, with the rest looked up from reference TRBV5-1 and TRBJ1-4, is KAGVTQTPRYLIKTRGQQVTLSCSPISGHRSVSWYQQTPGQGLQFLFEYFSETQRNKGNFPGRFSGRQFSNSRSEMNVSTLELGDSALYLCASSLGDRVQANEKLFFGSGTQLSVL.